This T cell receptor (beta chain) was recorded in a study of blood T cells in healthy people across ages. Study-level points and caveats: Estimated diversity that came from one million T cells was considered an underestimate.

Then a second PCR, running roughly 7 to 11 cycles, was carried out with a sample-barcoded 5' primer and a J-beta primer mix. TCRdb itself ran the 5' RACE reads through MiXCR, one entry per CDR3 protein. The table includes 550,000 to 650,000 distinct CDR3 sequences, 25% to 35% detected once. From germline, CDR1 is LGHDT and CDR2 YNNKEL (reference sequence). The length of the CDR3 is 14 residues. Trimming took 6 bases from V and 6 from J; bases not matched to a gene: 7. In its sample, this clonotype was seen many times. No antigen is known for it. The sequence derives from a woman of 80 years or more in good health. The sample comprised blood. The gene calls are TRBV3-1 and TRBJ2-4; 8 bases map to TRBD2. The DNA for the CDR3 is TGTGCCAGCAGGGGAGCGGGGGTAGGAAACATTCAGTACTTC. Translation gives CASRGAGVGNIQYF.